This paragraph reports one TCR beta chain. This sample is drawn from a study of T cell changes during pregnancy in multiple sclerosis. Germline V gives CDR1 SGHRS, CDR2 YFSETQ. The CDR3 has 16 residues. Trimming removed 4 bases from V and 6 bases from J, with 20 bases in between. Sequencing was performed with immunoSEQ multiplex PCR; in TCRdb, only in-frame clones are kept and a portion is missing. The top ten clones hold around 3.2% of a sample with more than 65,000 clones, approximately 90% of them seen once. V gene TRBV5-1 combines with J gene TRBJ2-1, with D maybe TRBD2 (5 bases). The TCR comes from a female donor with multiple sclerosis, enrolled in a pregnancy study. The specimen was peripheral blood, collected before pregnancy. The DNA of the CDR3 is TGCGCCAGCAGCCCTGGAGTTGCGGGCAAGTTCAATGAGCAGTTCTTC. Protein: CASSPGVAGKFNEQFF.